The following is a T cell receptor (beta chain) sequence with its context. The data were taken from a study of T cell changes during pregnancy in multiple sclerosis. CDR1 and CDR2 from the germline V gene are LNHDA and SQIVND (reference sequence). The germline V and J ends were trimmed by 9 bases and 5 bases, with 16 bases remaining between them. There are 13 residues in the CDR3. Some clones are missing from TCRdb's copy, which holds only in-frame ones; the method was immunoSEQ multiplex PCR. Counted here are 70,000 to 95,000 clones, approximately 92% occurring once; the ten biggest clones make up 0.65% to 0.95%.

The material sequenced was peripheral blood, taken in the second trimester of pregnancy. This receptor was taken from a female donor in good health, enrolled as a control in a pregnancy study. V is TRBV19 and J is TRBJ1-1; perhaps TRBD1 as D (6 bases). CDR3 region: CASKTRGGTEAFF. Written as DNA, the CDR3 is TGTGCCAGCAAAACAAGAGGGGGAACTGAAGCTTTCTTT.